A single sample is the source of the 11 T cell receptor beta chains below, sequenced in a study of CD8+ T cells in alopecia areata. RNA was isolated and reverse transcribed to cDNA, the sequencing template. TCRdb's table, derived via immunoSEQ multiplex PCR, lists solely in-frame clones and lacks some. The repertoire consists of about 140,000 clones, with 40% to 65% occurring once and the leading ten covering more than 0.95%. Material: CD4+ T cells sorted from blood, obtained at week 0. All receptors come from a human donor with alopecia areata.

The chain links TRBV29-1 to TRBJ1-2; no clear D. CDR1 is SQVTM, CDR2 ANQGSEA, per germline. V was clipped by 3 bases and J by 2 bases, with 10 bases between them. This CDR3 has 13 amino acids. CDR3: CSVDRLGNYGYTF. As DNA, the CDR3 is TGCAGCGTTGATCGTCTAGGGAACTATGGCTACACCTTC. The full variable domain, its missing parts supplied by reference TRBV29-1 and TRBJ1-2, is SAVISQKPSRDICQRGTSLTIQCQVDSQVTMMFWYRQQPGQSLTLIATANQGSEATYESGFVIDKFPISRPNLTFSTLTVSNMSPEDSSIYLCSVDRLGNYGYTFGSGTRLTVV.

This clone turned up a few times. The chain carries TRBV29-1 and TRBJ2-3; 11 nucleotides match TRBD2. J was trimmed by 3 bases and V by 8 bases; bases with no gene match: 10. Germline V gives CDR1 SQVTM, CDR2 ANQGSEA. The length of the CDR3 is 15 residues. CDR3 sequence (DNA): TGCAGCAACTCGCGGACTAGCGGGCTTACAGATACGCAGTATTTT. Protein sequence: CSNSRTSGLTDTQYF.

The rearrangement joins TRBV6-6 to TRBJ2-4; 11 bases line up with TRBD2. V lost 6 bases, J lost 11 bases, and 3 bases stayed unmatched. The CDR3 runs to 12 residues. Germline values: CDR1 MNHNY, CDR2 SVGAGI (reference sequence). The CDR3 spells CASSQLAGVQYF. In DNA, the CDR3 is TGTGCCAGCAGCCAACTAGCGGGAGTTCAGTACTTC.

Written as DNA, the CDR3 is TGCGCCAGCATCATCGGCAGGAAGGATACGCAGTATTTT. This encodes CASIIGRKDTQYF. The V and J genes are TRBV5-1 and TRBJ2-3; D call uncertain. The length of the CDR3 is 13 residues. Trimming took off 6 bases at V and 6 bases at J, with 14 bases between the two ends. The germline gives CDR1 SGHRS, CDR2 YFSETQ.

This clone was picked up one time. The chain combines TRBV7-9 with TRBJ2-5, with 8 bases that match TRBD1. CDR3 length: 15 residues. CDR1 and CDR2 (germline): SEHNR, FQNEAQ (reference sequence). Trimming removed 6 bases from V and 5 bases from J; junction bases left unmatched: 11. CDR3 nucleotides: TGTGCCAGCAGTTCCGGCGACAGGGGTGGCGAGACCCAGTACTTC. It codes for CASSSGDRGGETQYF.

V gene TRBV5-1 combines with J gene TRBJ2-5, with D maybe TRBD2 (6 bases). The V gene lost 0 bases and the J gene lost 5 bases, with 14 bases spanning the gap. This CDR3 region has 15 residues. The germline V gene has CDR1 SGHRS and CDR2 YFSETQ. Here the CDR3 reads CASSLDPSAIETQYF. DNA of the CDR3: TGCGCCAGCAGCTTGGATCCTAGCGCGATCGAGACCCAGTACTTC.

Comments on this clone: A read error may account for a junction end that differs from germline. J is TRBJ1-2 and V is TRBV28; no definite D call. The CDR3 runs 12 residues. Germline CDR1 is MDHEN and CDR2 is SYDVKM. CDR3 protein: CASNLGFYGYTF. The CDR3 DNA is TGTGCCAGCAATTTAGGTTTCTATGGCTACACCTTC.

This clone was seen a handful of times. The chain has TRBV7-2 and TRBJ2-7; tentatively, D is TRBD1 or TRBD2 (6 bases each). V was cut by 1 base and J by 2 bases, with 9 bases left in between. The V gene's germline CDR1 is SGHTA and CDR2 FQGNSA. CDR3 length: 14 amino acids. The CDR3 nucleotides are TGTGCCAGCAGCTTAGAGGGGGGCACCTACGAGCAGTACTTC. It yields the protein CASSLEGGTYEQYF.

J is TRBJ1-1 and V is TRBV29-1; a weak D match, TRBD1 (6 bases). The germline gives CDR1 SQVTM, CDR2 ANQGSEA. There are 13 residues in the CDR3. With 4 bases removed from V and 2 bases from J, the gap between germline ends came to 11 bases. CDR3 sequence (DNA): TGCAGCGTTGTTTGGGGGCGAAACACTGAAGCTTTCTTT. Amino acid sequence: CSVVWGRNTEAFF.

V usage is TRBV14 and J usage is TRBJ2-1, with 8 bases aligning to TRBD2. The junction had 6 bases not matched to a gene; V was cut back by 2 bases and J by 9 bases. This CDR3 region has 14 residues. Germline V gives CDR1 SGHDN, CDR2 FVKESK. In nucleotides, the CDR3 is TGTGCCAGCAGCCAACGGCGGGAGGCGAGTGAGCAGTTCTTC. Its protein is CASSQRREASEQFF. Combining the CDR3 with reference TRBV14 and TRBJ2-1 gives the whole variable domain EAGVTQFPSHSVIEKGQTVTLRCDPISGHDNLYWYRRVMGKEIKFLLHFVKESKQDESGMPNNRFLAERTGGTYSTLKVQPAELEDSGVYFCASSQRREASEQFFGPGTRLTVL.

The chain combines TRBV7-2 with TRBJ2-1, with D maybe TRBD2 (6 bases). The germline V gene encodes CDR1 SGHTA and CDR2 FQGNSA. The CDR3 is 16 amino acids. V lost 4 bases, J lost 3 bases, and 16 bases lay in between. The CDR3 loop is CASSSWSSAYYNEQFF. CDR3 bases: TGTGCCAGCAGCTCCTGGTCTAGCGCTTACTACAATGAGCAGTTCTTC.